The source of this TCR beta chain is a study of early stage breast cancer tumors. TCRdb's table, derived via immunoSEQ multiplex PCR, lists solely in-frame clones and lacks some. The table lists some 30,000 clones, about 83% of them singletons. Study-wide points: Most shared enriched TCRB sequences were commonly generated ones.

The CDR3 runs 17 residues. Germline lookup yields CDR1 MDHEN and CDR2 SYDVKM. Unmatched junction bases numbered 14, after V lost 6 bases and J lost 1 base. Turning to this clone: Its antigen is not identified.

V usage is TRBV28 and J usage is TRBJ2-7; 8 nucleotides line up with TRBD1. The source is a person aged 45-60 years with breast cancer. Sequencing was carried out using blood. Written as DNA, the CDR3 is TGTGCCAGCAGCCGGACAGGGAGAGACCTCGCGTCCTACGAGCAGTACTTC. Its protein is CASSRTGRDLASYEQYF.